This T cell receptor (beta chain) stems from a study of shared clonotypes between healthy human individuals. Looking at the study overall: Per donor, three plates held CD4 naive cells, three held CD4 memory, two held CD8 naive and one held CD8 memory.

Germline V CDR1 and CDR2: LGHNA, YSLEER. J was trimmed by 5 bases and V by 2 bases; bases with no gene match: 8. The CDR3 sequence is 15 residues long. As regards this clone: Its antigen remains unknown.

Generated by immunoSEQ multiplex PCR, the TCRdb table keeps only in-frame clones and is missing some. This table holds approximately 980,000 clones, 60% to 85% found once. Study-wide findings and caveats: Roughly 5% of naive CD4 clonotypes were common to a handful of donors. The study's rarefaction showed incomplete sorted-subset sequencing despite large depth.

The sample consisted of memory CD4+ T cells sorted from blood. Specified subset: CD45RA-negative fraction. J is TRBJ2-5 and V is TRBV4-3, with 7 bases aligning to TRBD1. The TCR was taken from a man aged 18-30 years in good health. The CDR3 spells CASSQTLGGAETQYF. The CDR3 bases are TGCGCCAGCAGCCAAACCCTAGGGGGCGCTGAGACCCAGTACTTC.